This TCR beta chain was sequenced for a study of CD8 T cells in Susac syndrome. Broader study findings: Roughly 17 Susac-specific public clones were found in total CD8+ repertoires and roughly five in CD8+ TEMRA repertoires. The greatest CD8+ clonal expansion in Susac occurred in TEMRA cells and in active patients.

CD8+ and CD4+ T cells circulating in blood were sequenced for TCR beta. Trimming shortened V by 3 bases and J by 1 base, and 12 bases separated the two germline ends. Germline loops: CDR1 SGHAT, CDR2 FQNNGV. CDR3 size: 15 residues. Roughly 0.45 to 1 ug RNA was reverse transcribed with random hexamers. A multiplex approach, immunoSEQ multiplex PCR, amplified TCR beta CDR3 across 54 Vbeta and 13 Jbeta. TCRdb processed the immunoSEQ multiplex PCR reads anew with MiXCR; each CDR3 protein has one entry. The sample contains fewer than 90,000 distinct CDR3 sequences, approximately 95% of which appear only once. Notes on this clonotype: Its target is unknown.

The sequenced sample was CD8+ T cells from PBMCs. This clonotype originated in a human donor with Susac syndrome. V usage is TRBV11-2 and J usage is TRBJ1-1; D call uncertain. The CDR3 spells CASSFPYGGNTEAFF. The CDR3 DNA reads as TGTGCCAGCAGCTTCCCTTATGGTGGGAACACTGAAGCTTTCTTT.